Presented here are 10 T cell receptor beta chains from one specimen sequenced in a study of T cells in Graves' hyperthyroidism and ophthalmopathy. Amplified regions were TCR beta CDR3 sequences from RNA transcripts. A first-round RT-PCR of the TCR CDR3 used the HTBI primer set. From the multiplex PCR reads, TCRdb called clonotypes with MiXCR, one entry per CDR3 protein. The sample lists more than 550,000 distinct CDR3 sequences; 45% were seen once. Sequencing used peripheral blood or thyroid tissue (not recorded which). Receptors originate from an adult man with Graves' disease, either hyperthyroidism or ophthalmopathy (not recorded which).

The gene calls are TRBV29-1 and TRBJ1-2; TRBD1 matches at 8 bases. The trim removed 1 base at V and 10 bases at J, leaving 11 bases unmatched. The CDR3 spans 14 residues. Germline CDR1 SQVTM, CDR2 ANQGSEA. CDR3 DNA: TGCAGCGTTGAAGTGCAGGGGGCCGGACTTCTCTACACCTTC. The encoded protein is CSVEVQGAGLLYTF.

This clonotype occurred many times. The J gene is TRBJ2-5, the V gene TRBV7-9; the match to TRBD1 covers 7 bases. This CDR3 is built from 14 residues. V lost 5 bases to trimming and J lost 7 bases; unmatched junction nucleotides: 10. Looked up from germline, CDR1 is SEHNR and CDR2 is FQNEAQ (reference sequence). CDR3 in amino acids: CASSRGTGVGTQYF. The CDR3, as DNA: TGTGCCAGCAGCAGAGGTACAGGGGTAGGGACCCAGTACTTC.

This rearrangement joins TRBV9 to TRBJ2-7, with TRBD1 identical over 7 bases. This CDR3 spans 13 amino acids. CDR1 is SGDLS and CDR2 is YYNGEE in the germline V gene. V trimming: 3 bases; J trimming: 3 bases; junction bases outside the gene matches: 3. The CDR3, as DNA: TGTGCCAGCAGCGCCCGACAGGGCTACGAGCAGTACTTC. Translating gives CASSARQGYEQYF.

The chain uses TRBV7-9 and TRBJ2-7; TRBD1 aligns across 8 bases. This CDR3 spans 15 amino acids. V trimming: 6 bases; J trimming: 3 bases; junction bases outside the gene matches: 10. Germline V gene sequence: CDR1 SEHNR, CDR2 FQNEAQ (reference sequence). CDR3 nucleotide sequence: TGTGCCAGCAGTTCGGGGACAGGATCGGACTACGAGCAGTACTTC. This codes for CASSSGTGSDYEQYF.

The rearrangement links TRBV6-5 to TRBJ2-7; the D is unclear. With 5 bases removed from V and 3 bases from J, the gap between germline ends came to 17 bases. Germline V gives CDR1 MNHEY, CDR2 SVGAGI. CDR3 length: 15 residues. This CDR3 is CASSNPTSPYYEQYF. CDR3 nucleotide sequence: TGTGCCAGCAGTAACCCGACCAGCCCTTACTACGAGCAGTACTTC.

This clonotype was counted between two and nine times. The chain is built from TRBV19 and TRBJ1-3; the D is unclear. V was cut by 7 bases and J by 1 base, with 11 bases left in between. The CDR3 sequence is 14 residues long. Germline V lookup: CDR1 LNHDA, CDR2 SQIVND (reference sequence). CDR3 sequence: CASNEKWSGNTIYF. As DNA, the CDR3 is TGTGCCAGTAACGAGAAGTGGTCTGGAAACACCATATATTTT.

V and J are TRBV25-1 and TRBJ1-2, with TRBD1 identical over 8 bases. The CDR3 sequence is 12 residues long. V shed 8 bases, J shed 6 bases, and the junction held 5 bases outside the gene matches. Germline V gene lookup returns CDR1 MGHDK and CDR2 SYGVNS. CDR3 region: CASVETGDGYTF. CDR3 coding DNA: TGTGCCAGCGTTGAGACAGGGGATGGCTACACCTTC.

The V gene is TRBV10-3, the J gene TRBJ1-4, with D tentatively TRBD1 (6 bases). CDR1 is ENHRY, CDR2 SYGVKD, per germline. Trimming pared 6 bases from V and 6 bases from J, leaving 14 bases between. This CDR3 comprises 14 residues. DNA of the CDR3: TGTGCCATCAGCGCGGGACAACTAGATGAAAAACTGTTTTTT. Translating gives CAISAGQLDEKLFF.

This clonotype showed up many times. V usage is TRBV7-2 and J usage is TRBJ1-1; TRBD1 matches 8 bases. With 1 base clipped from V and 6 bases from J, the junction kept 4 bases outside the gene matches. The CDR3 is 14 amino acids. Germline V gene lookup returns CDR1 SGHTA and CDR2 FQGNSA. This chain's CDR3 is CASSLDRGRSEAFF. DNA for the CDR3: TGTGCCAGCAGCTTAGACAGGGGGAGGTCTGAAGCTTTCTTT.

This clonotype was seen more than once but under ten times. The genes are TRBV7-2 and TRBJ1-6; no definite D call. Germline CDR1 and CDR2: SGHTA and FQGNSA. Trimming took off 1 base at V and 3 bases at J, with 10 bases between the two ends. This CDR3 has 16 residues. The CDR3 protein is CASSLGVDFYNSPLHF. CDR3 coding DNA: TGTGCCAGCAGCTTAGGGGTAGACTTCTATAATTCACCCCTCCACTTT.